The 6 T cell receptor beta chains given below trace back to one sample, sequenced in a study of control samples from healthy donors and cancer patients. Profiling relied on immunoSEQ multiplex PCR, and the TCRdb table lists in-frame clones only, not all of them. The sample carries about 120,000 clones, around 90% recorded once. Sequencing was carried out using blood. The receptors originated from a man aged 50 to 60 in good health.

The chain employs TRBV18 and TRBJ1-1; 8 nucleotides line up with TRBD1. J was trimmed by 1 base and V by 6 bases; bases with no gene match: 4. The CDR3 runs to 14 residues. Germline CDR1 reads KGHSH; CDR2 reads LQKENI. CDR3 protein: CASSSGQGNTEAFF. The CDR3 DNA sequence: TGTGCCAGCTCCTCTGGACAGGGGAACACTGAAGCTTTCTTT.

The chain recombines TRBV27 with TRBJ1-1; 7 bases fit TRBD1. This CDR3 is 14 amino acids long. Germline CDR1 and CDR2: MNHEY and SMNVEV (reference sequence). The trim removed 5 bases at V and 1 base at J, leaving 4 bases unmatched. The DNA for the CDR3 is TGTGCCAGCAGTGTGGGACAGCCGAACACTGAAGCTTTCTTT. Its translation: CASSVGQPNTEAFF.

This chain connects TRBV2 to TRBJ1-2; D is undetermined. Trimming removed 7 bases at V and 2 bases at J, with 8 bases between. This CDR3 is built from 12 residues. Germline CDR1 is SNHLY and CDR2 is FYNNEI. CDR3 bases: TGTGCCAGCAACATGGGGAACTATGGCTACACCTTC. Its protein product is CASNMGNYGYTF. The full variable domain, in which reference TRBV2 and TRBJ1-2 provide the parts outside the CDR3, is EPEVTQTPSHQVTQMGQEVILRCVPISNHLYFYWYRQILGQKVEFLVSFYNNEISEKSEIFDDQFSVERPDGSNFTLKIRSTKLEDSAMYFCASNMGNYGYTFGSGTRLTVV.

This clone was detected only a few times. The chain has TRBV6-1 and TRBJ1-5, with TRBD1 as a possible D gene (5 bases). Germline CDR1 and CDR2: MNHNS and SASEGT. V lost 4 bases and J lost 1, with 17 bases in between. There are 17 residues in the CDR3. CDR3 DNA sequence: TGTGCCAGCAGTGGCCGCAGGGACGGAAGAAGCAATCAGCCCCAGCATTTT. Translation gives CASSGRRDGRSNQPQHF.

The chain has TRBV7-2 and TRBJ1-2; D is undetermined. The V end lost 1 base, the J end lost 1 base, and 10 bases lay between the germline ends. This CDR3 spans 15 amino acids. Germline V gene data show CDR1 as SGHTA and CDR2 as FQGNSA. CDR3 DNA: TGTGCCAGCAGCTTAGTGGGTGGGGTTAACTATGGCTACACCTTC. This gives the protein CASSLVGGVNYGYTF.

The chain carries TRBV9 and TRBJ1-2; unclear D gene. Trimming pared 0 bases from V and 2 bases from J, leaving 11 bases between. In germline, CDR1 is SGDLS, CDR2 YYNGEE. CDR3 size: 15 residues. CDR3 coding DNA: TGTGCCAGCAGCGTAGGTCTCGGGGTAAACTATGGCTACACCTTC. This translates into CASSVGLGVNYGYTF.